This entry lists 22 T cell receptor beta chains sequenced from one sample in a study of early T cells in non-severe SARS-CoV-2 infection. TCRdb recomputed calls from the 5' RACE reads with MiXCR, one row per CDR3 protein. This sample yields approximately 29,000 distinct CDR3 sequences, of which 5.5% to 8% are seen a single time; about 3% belongs to the top ten. The sequenced sample consisted of whole blood. These receptor sequences come from an adult who was a healthcare worker with PCR-confirmed SARS-CoV-2 infection or an uninfected control (not recorded which).

V and J are TRBV9 and TRBJ2-7; 7 bases match TRBD1. Germline trimming cut 0 bases from V and 2 bases from J; bases unmatched to any gene: 5. CDR3 length: 15 residues. Germline V lookup: CDR1 SGDLS, CDR2 YYNGEE. The CDR3 here is CASSVAGTATYEQYF. In DNA, the CDR3 is TGTGCCAGCAGCGTAGCCGGGACAGCTACCTACGAGCAGTACTTC.

This clonotype was found many times. This sequence joins TRBV29-1 and TRBJ1-1; D remains ambiguous. The V end lost 3 bases, the J end lost 2 bases, and 10 bases lay between the germline ends. CDR3 length: 13 amino acids. CDR1 is SQVTM, CDR2 ANQGSEA, per germline. This chain's CDR3 is CSVEWATNTEAFF. DNA for the CDR3: TGCAGCGTTGAGTGGGCCACAAACACTGAAGCTTTCTTT.

The rearrangement uses TRBV10-3 and TRBJ2-7, with 8 bases aligning to TRBD1. The CDR3 runs 14 residues. The trim removed 5 bases at V and 6 bases at J, leaving 9 bases unmatched. The germline V gene has CDR1 ENHRY and CDR2 SYGVKD. The CDR3 here is CAISRQGSGSEQYF. The CDR3, as DNA: TGTGCCATCAGTCGACAGGGGTCTGGATCCGAGCAGTACTTC.

In its sample, this clonotype was seen many times. The V call is TRBV28, the J call TRBJ1-5, with D possibly being TRBD1 (5 bases). Trimming shortened V by 5 bases and J by 4 bases, and 15 bases separated the two germline ends. This CDR3 contains 15 residues. Germline V gene sequence: CDR1 MDHEN, CDR2 SYDVKM. CDR3 in DNA: TGTGCCAGCAGTGTGGGGGGGTTTGGGAATCAGCCCCAGCATTTT. It encodes CASSVGGFGNQPQHF.

This chain uses TRBV20-1 with TRBJ2-1, with 13 bases matching TRBD2. Germline loops: CDR1 DFQATT, CDR2 SNEGSKA (reference sequence). V shed 3 bases and J 6 bases; nucleotides not matched to a gene: 2. The CDR3 has 14 residues. CDR3 sequence reads: CSARGLAGSNEQFF. CDR3 DNA sequence: TGCAGTGCTAGGGGACTAGCGGGGAGCAATGAGCAGTTCTTC.

In this sample, this clonotype turned up many times. J is TRBJ2-2 and V is TRBV9, with D tentatively TRBD1 (7 bases). The ends were cut back, 0 bases at V and 3 bases at J, with 12 bases in the middle. Germline assignment: CDR1 SGDLS and CDR2 YYNGEE. The CDR3 consists of 16 residues. The CDR3 DNA sequence: TGTGCCAGCAGCGTAGGAGGAGGGGGCTACACCGGGGAGCTGTTTTTT. Its protein product is CASSVGGGGYTGELFF.

In this sample, this clonotype turned up many times. The V gene is TRBV19, the J gene TRBJ2-2; no firm D call. The CDR3 consists of 13 residues. Looked up from germline, CDR1 is LNHDA and CDR2 is SQIVND (reference sequence). V was clipped by 6 bases and J by 4 bases, with 9 bases between them. The CDR3 DNA is TGTGCCAGTAGCCTTACCGGCACCGGGGAGCTGTTTTTT. Amino acids: CASSLTGTGELFF. The whole variable domain, filled in from reference TRBV19 and TRBJ2-2, reads DGGITQSPKYLFRKEGQNVTLSCEQNLNHDAMYWYRQDPGQGLRLIYYSQIVNDFQKGDIAEGYSVSREKKESFPLTVTSAQKNPTAFYLCASSLTGTGELFFGEGSRLTVL.

This clonotype was counted at least ten times. V gene TRBV27 combines with J gene TRBJ2-7; possible D gene TRBD1, 5 bases. There are 15 residues in the CDR3. V lost 5 bases to trimming and J lost 0 bases, with 14 bases between them. Germline V gives CDR1 MNHEY, CDR2 SMNVEV (reference sequence). The CDR3 is CASSPLDSSSYEQYF. CDR3 bases: TGTGCCAGCAGTCCTCTCGACAGCAGCTCCTACGAGCAGTACTTC.

Many counts were recorded for this clonotype. This chain joins TRBV7-3 and TRBJ2-7, with a tentative D call TRBD1 (5 bases). Germline loops: CDR1 SGHTA, CDR2 FQGTGA. The CDR3 extends over 18 amino acids. V lost 8 bases, J lost 1 base, and 27 bases lay in between. DNA of the CDR3: TGTGCCAGCGCCAGGGCCAAGGGGAAGGGAACCCTTTCCTACGAGCAGTACTTC. It yields the protein CASARAKGKGTLSYEQYF.

This clonotype was recorded many times. The chain employs TRBV29-1 and TRBJ2-3, with D maybe TRBD1 (6 bases). Between the trimmed V and J ends, which lost 2 bases and 4 bases, there was a span of 13 bases. The germline gives CDR1 SQVTM, CDR2 ANQGSEA. The CDR3 runs to 14 residues. This CDR3 is CSVERGIGADTQYF. CDR3 nucleotide sequence: TGCAGCGTTGAAAGGGGGATTGGCGCAGATACGCAGTATTTT.

This clonotype was counted at least ten times. CDR3 amino acids: CASSTTIYEQYF. The CDR3 DNA reads TGTGCCAGCAGTACGACAATCTACGAGCAGTACTTC. This chain uses TRBV6-2 or TRBV6-3 with TRBJ2-7; no clear D. Trimming pared 5 bases from V and 3 bases from J, leaving 8 bases between. Germline CDR1 reads MNHEY; CDR2 reads SVGEGT. There are 12 residues in the CDR3.

This clonotype was detected many times. Here the CDR3 reads CASSLESSYNEQFF. In nucleotides, the CDR3 is TGCGCCAGCAGTTTGGAGAGCTCCTACAATGAGCAGTTCTTC. The chain links TRBV10-1 to TRBJ2-1; no clear D gene. The germline V and J ends were trimmed by 5 bases and 0 bases, with 8 bases remaining between them. From germline, CDR1 is WNHNN and CDR2 SYGVQD (reference sequence). CDR3 size: 14 residues.

In regard to this clonotype: The junction and the germline gene differ at one end; a read error may be behind it. The V gene is TRBV7-2, the J gene TRBJ2-7; 8 bases map to TRBD1. The germline V gene encodes CDR1 SGHTA and CDR2 FQGNSA. This CDR3 is built from 14 residues. As DNA, the CDR3 is TGTGTCAGCAGCCCGGACAGGGCATTGAGGGAGCAGTACTTC. It is translated as CVSSPDRALREQYF.

The rearrangement uses TRBV11-2 and TRBJ2-5, with a possible D match to TRBD2 (6 bases). Looked up from germline, CDR1 is SGHAT and CDR2 is FQNNGV. V was cut by 1 base and J by 3 bases, with 15 bases left in between. The CDR3 is 16 residues long. CDR3 nucleotide sequence: TGTGCCAGCAGCTTAGGCGGGACCGGCTGGGAAGAGACCCAGTACTTC. It is translated as CASSLGGTGWEETQYF.

The chain uses TRBV7-2 and TRBJ2-7; 8 bases fit TRBD1. CDR1 is SGHTA and CDR2 is FQGNSA in the germline V gene. The CDR3 runs to 15 residues. The junction had 3 bases not matched to a gene; V was cut back by 0 bases and J by 2 bases. The CDR3 spells CASSLARTGTYEQYF. As DNA, the CDR3 is TGTGCCAGCAGCTTAGCTCGGACAGGGACCTACGAGCAGTACTTC.

This clonotype was counted many times. This chain joins TRBV11-3 and TRBJ2-5, with D perhaps matching TRBD2 (6 bases). The CDR3 spans 13 residues. Trimming removed 3 bases at V and 5 bases at J, with 10 bases between. Germline values: CDR1 SGHNT, CDR2 YENEEA. This CDR3 is CASSFGEVETQYF. CDR3 sequence (DNA): TGTGCCAGCAGCTTCGGGGAGGTGGAGACCCAGTACTTC.

This clonotype showed up many times. The CDR3 here is CSARTSGRPHEQFF. As DNA, the CDR3 is TGCAGTGCCCGGACTAGCGGGAGACCCCATGAGCAGTTCTTC. The chain recombines TRBV20-1 with TRBJ2-1; 13 positions match TRBD2. J was trimmed by 8 bases and V by 6 bases; bases with no gene match: 7. Germline CDR1 reads DFQATT; CDR2 reads SNEGSKA (reference sequence). This CDR3 contains 14 residues.

This clonotype was observed many times. The chain is built from TRBV29-1 and TRBJ1-1, with D unclear. Germline V gives CDR1 SQVTM, CDR2 ANQGSEA. CDR3 length: 11 amino acids. Trimming shortened V by 3 bases and J by 0 bases, and 2 bases separated the two germline ends. The CDR3 nucleotides are TGCAGCGTTGATATGAACACTGAAGCTTTCTTT. Translation gives CSVDMNTEAFF.

In this sample, this clonotype turned up many times. This sequence joins TRBV20-1 and TRBJ2-3; weak D call: TRBD2 (5 bases). The CDR3 length is 14 residues. V lost 3 bases, J lost 1 base, and 11 bases lay in between. Per the germline V gene, CDR1 is DFQATT and CDR2 is SNEGSKA (reference sequence). CDR3 protein: CSASPTGGTDTQYF. The CDR3 DNA sequence: TGCAGTGCTAGTCCAACCGGGGGCACAGATACGCAGTATTTT.

This clonotype was seen ten or more times. The J gene is TRBJ2-3, the V gene TRBV10-3; TRBD2 agrees at 9 bases. Germline V lookup: CDR1 ENHRY, CDR2 SYGVKD. The CDR3 covers 15 residues. The ends lost 6 bases at V and 1 base at J; junction bases unmatched: 5. In DNA form, the CDR3 reads TGTGCCATCAGCCCGATAGCGGGAGGCACAGATACGCAGTATTTT. Amino acid sequence: CAISPIAGGTDTQYF.

There are many counts of this clonotype. This chain links TRBV20-1 with TRBJ2-7; D tentatively reads TRBD1 or TRBD2 (5 bases each). Trimming pared 6 bases from V and 0 bases from J, leaving 27 bases between. Germline values: CDR1 DFQATT, CDR2 SNEGSKA (reference sequence). This CDR3 is built from 18 residues. The CDR3 DNA sequence: TGCAGTGCCGAATCGCGAGACAGTAACAGCGGTCTCTCCTACGAGCAGTACTTC. It is translated as CSAESRDSNSGLSYEQYF.

This clonotype was seen at least ten times. CDR3 nucleotides: TGTGCCAGCACCTGGGGGACAGGGGGCTTCGAGACCCAGTACTTC. This codes for CASTWGTGGFETQYF. This chain links TRBV12-3 or TRBV12-4 with TRBJ2-5; TRBD1 aligns across 12 bases. The CDR3 is made up of 15 amino acids. V lost 7 bases and J lost 5; bases outside the gene matches: 8.